A selection of T cell receptor beta chains follows, all from one sample in a study of tumor and adjacent non-tumor tissue in lung cancer. TCRdb independently ran MiXCR on the multiplex PCR reads; one entry per CDR3 protein. This repertoire shows 65,000 to 90,000 distinct CDR3 sequences, about two thirds found once; its top ten account for around 12%. The source material was lung tumor tissue. Every receptor here comes from a woman in her 70s with non-small cell lung cancer. Both conserved end residues are part of each CDR3. The D gene is left open where the match is weak. Expanded clones get a size class; other rows say once, few or many, or leave the size out.

V	D	size	J	DNA	CDR3
TRBV30	TRBD2	-	TRBJ2-1	TGTGCCTACCGGGAGGATACCTACAATGAGCAGCTCTTC	CAYREDTYNEQLF
TRBV6-1	-	-	TRBJ1-2	TGTGCCAGCAGTGATACACGCTTTTTCCACGAAGACAGTGAGCTTTTCTACACCTTC	CASSDTRFFHEDSELFYTF
TRBV30	TRBD2	-	TRBJ2-1	TGTGCCTGGAGTGTAGCGCTAGCGGGAGCCGATGAGCATTTCTTC	CAWSVALAGADEHFF
TRBV7-8	TRBD2	-	TRBJ2-1	TGTGCCAGCAGCTCAGGGACTAGTGGGATGGGAGATGAACAGTTCTTC	CASSSGTSGMGDEQFF
TRBV10-3	-	-	TRBJ2-7	TGTGTCATCAGGGTAGCGGACTGCACCTACGAGCAGTACTTC	CVIRVADCTYEQYF
TRBV4-1	-	few	TRBJ2-7	TGCACCAGCAGCCAAGAGGGGCGCCGGGAACTCTACGAGCAGTACTTC	CTSSQEGRRELYEQYF
TRBV6-1	-	-	TRBJ2-7	TGTGCCAGCAGTGAAGTGATCTGGATCCCCTACGAGCAGTACTTC	CASSEVIWIPYEQYF
TRBV29-1	-	-	TRBJ1-1	TGCAGCGTTGGAGGTGGCGGCACTGAGCCTTTCTTT	CSVGGGGTEPFF
TRBV29-1	-	-	TRBJ1-2	TGCAGCATGCTTCGGTATAACTATGGCTACACCTTC	CSMLRYNYGYTF
TRBV19	TRBD2	-	TRBJ2-3	TGTGCCAGTATACCCAGCGGGACGGCAGATACGCAGTATTTT	CASIPSGTADTQYF
TRBV11-3	-	few	TRBJ1-2	TGTGCCAGCAGCTTCCGGGAAGGAGGCTACACCTTC	CASSFREGGYTF
TRBV5-6	-	-	TRBJ2-7	TGTGCCAGCAGTTTTTGGGCATTAGATTACGAGCAGCACTTC	CASSFWALDYEQHF
TRBV12-3/TRBV12-4	TRBD2	-	TRBJ2-3	TGTGCCAGCAGTTGGTTAGCGGGCTCAATAGATACGCAGTATTTT	CASSWLAGSIDTQYF
TRBV29-1	-	-	TRBJ1-1	TGCAGCGTGGCGCTGGGAAAAGGCACTGAGGCTTTCTTT	CSVALGKGTEAFF
TRBV6-5	TRBD2	-	TRBJ2-5	TGTACCAGCGGCTTCACTAGCGGGTGGGAGACCCAGTACTTC	CTSGFTSGWETQYF
TRBV4-1	-	-	TRBJ1-1	TGCCCCAGCAATCACCGGACAGAGAACACTGAAGCTTTCTTT	CPSNHRTENTEAFF
TRBV28	-	many	TRBJ2-4	TGTGCCAGCAGTTTCGGTAGAATCCCATGGTTAGCCAAAAACATTCAGTACTTC	CASSFGRIPWLAKNIQYF
TRBV18	-	-	TRBJ2-1	TGTGCCGGCTCACCATTGACAGAGTACAATGAGCAGTTCTTC	CAGSPLTEYNEQFF
TRBV4-1	TRBD2	-	TRBJ2-2	TGCGCCAGCAACAAAGAGGGACTAGCGAGAGTCGGCGGGGAGCTGTTTTTT	CASNKEGLARVGGELFF
TRBV30	-	many	TRBJ1-1	TGTGCCTGGATCAGGAACACTGAAGCTTTCTTT	CAWIRNTEAFF
TRBV5-6	-	-	TRBJ1-5	TGTGCCAGCAACTTCGGGACGGGAGAAAGCAATCGGCCCCAGCATTTT	CASNFGTGESNRPQHF
TRBV4-1	-	-	TRBJ2-1	TGTGCCAGCAGCCAAAATCTAGAGCTGGCAGCGACTCACAATGAGCAGTTCTTC	CASSQNLELAATHNEQFF